This entry concerns a single TCR beta chain. The antigen this receptor binds is unknown. Base-call qualities are not available, and no considerably larger clone is one nucleotide away. In the first month after transplant, blood samples were collected up to 4 times, and after that at least monthly when available. This entry is derived from a study of graft-versus-host responses after intestinal transplantation (dated by TCRdb to the early 2020s). Turning to the overall study: The transplants that recipients received were multivisceral, liver-intestinal, or isolated intestinal. Every recipient was given anti-thymocyte globulin induction, then maintenance tacrolimus and steroids for two to three years. Graft-versus-host and host-versus-graft alloreactive T cell clones were tracked in the graft, circulation and bone marrow after intestinal transplantation using bulk TCR-beta CDR3 sequencing. To identify alloreactive clones, pre-transplant mixed lymphocyte reaction products were sequenced and then compared with unstimulated pre-transplant donor and recipient T cells. The cohort enrolled about two dozen intestinal transplant recipients including one retransplant, and a few patients lacking pretransplant specimens were excluded. A peak of at least 4% donor T cells among recipient peripheral blood mononuclear cells was the definition used for donor T cell macrochimerism. Instead of going to the commercial service, samples from a few later patients were sequenced in-house on an Illumina MiSeq and processed with MiXCR. Summary of the overall study and its limitations: Early after transplant, peak levels of circulating GvH clones were found to be associated with declines in HvG clones. GvH clones were found in recipient bone marrow, and some of the GvH clones appeared earlier in ileal mucosa or blood, which is consistent with an intestinal mucosal origin. In the allografts of patients with donor T cell macrochimerism, GvH to HvG T cell clonal ratios were high. Conclusions were limited by the relatively low number and heterogeneity of intestinal transplant patients.

CDR1 and CDR2 are read off the germline V gene as SGHRS and YFSETQ. Measured from the cysteine to the phenylalanine, the CDR3 is 14 residues long. Kept here is only the CDR3 DNA, which spans 42 bases and is read in frame from base 1. V drops 4 bases and J drops 9 bases, leaving 17 bases in between. The library was produced with the immunoSEQ multiplex PCR assay. For most patients, high-throughput TCR-beta CDR3 sequencing of genomic DNA was performed by Adaptive Biotechnologies. The authors' pipeline ran thus. Adaptive's ImmunoSEQ software supplied the TCR sequencing data for around 17 patients, while MiXCR and VDJtools were used to process three other patients. Because the origin of CDR3 nucleotide sequences shared between donor and recipient could not be assigned, those sequences were removed. To count as alloreactive, a clone needed at least 2-fold expansion over unstimulated cells and a minimum CFSE-low frequency of 0.002% (template counts) or 0.001% (read counts). Clones detected in sequenced pre-transplant spleen, lymph node, or MLR CFSE-low populations of the donor or recipient were defined as mappable. Cumulative frequency of alloreactive clones was calculated as a percentage of all sequences weighted by copy number. TCRdb provides this immuneACCESS table in a form limited to in-frame rearrangements. Some clones are lacking; in checked studies, under half of them reflect an unresolved V gene, and why the rest are absent is not known. V, J and clone size derive from that table, while D and trimming were established from the DNA sequence. The sample profile shows approximately 24,000 clones; 80% to 90% of them were found once. The ten largest account for 0.96% of the sample.

This receptor was identified in a human patient who received an intestinal transplant, so some T cells may come from the graft donor. The specimen comprised PBMCs, sampled 450 to 490 days after intestinal transplant. The rearrangement combines TRBV5-1 with TRBJ2-1; 6 matching bases give a weak D call of TRBD2. The DNA reads as follows: TGCGCCAGCAGCACACTACGGGAGTTTGGTGAGCAGTTCTTC. Translated, it gives CASSTLREFGEQFF.